The 19 T cell receptor beta chains below were found in one sample sequenced in a study of blood T cells in healthy people across ages. A second PCR, run for 7 to 11 cycles, used a sample-barcoded 5' primer plus a J-beta primer mix. TCRdb used MiXCR to reprocess the 5' RACE reads, holding one entry per CDR3 protein. The sample consists of 650,000 to 800,000 distinct CDR3 sequences, approximately 52% of them appearing once. The source material was blood. These receptors originate from a woman of 80 years or more in good health.

The V call is TRBV11-2, the J call TRBJ2-7, with D possibly matching TRBD1 (5 bases). Looked up from germline, CDR1 is SGHAT and CDR2 is FQNNGV. The length of the CDR3 is 16 residues. V dropped 3 bases and J dropped 1 base, with 16 bases sitting between them. The CDR3 loop is CASSFQGAAYSYEQYF. The CDR3 DNA is TGTGCCAGCAGCTTTCAAGGGGCCGCCTATTCCTACGAGCAGTACTTC.

V usage is TRBV11-2 and J usage is TRBJ2-7; D is unresolved. CDR1 and CDR2 (germline): SGHAT, FQNNGV. The CDR3 contains 18 residues. V lost 5 bases and J lost 4, with 27 bases in between. CDR3 in DNA: TGTGCCAGCAGCGTGATCCTTAAGACTCCTGGACGTAAATACGAGCAGTACTTC. Translated: CASSVILKTPGRKYEQYF. The variable domain in full, with the rest retrieved from reference TRBV11-2 and TRBJ2-7, is EAGVAQSPRYKIIEKRQSVAFWCNPISGHATLYWYQQILGQGPKLLIQFQNNGVVDDSQLPKDRFSAERLKGVDSTLKIQPAKLEDSAVYLCASSVILKTPGRKYEQYFGPGTRLTVT.

This clonotype has only a few counts. The chain is built from TRBV27 and TRBJ1-2; D is unresolved. CDR1 and CDR2 (germline): MNHEY, SMNVEV (reference sequence). The V end lost 8 bases, the J end lost 3 bases, and 13 bases lay between the germline ends. The CDR3 contains 13 residues. CDR3 sequence: CASGITRYYGYTF. CDR3 in DNA: TGTGCCAGCGGTATAACACGATACTATGGCTACACCTTC.

This clonotype was detected only once. The gene calls are TRBV11-1 and TRBJ1-2, with D possibly matching TRBD1 (5 bases). The CDR3 runs 21 residues. Germline V gives CDR1 SGHAT, CDR2 FQDESV (reference sequence). The V end lost 5 bases, the J end lost 5 bases, and 36 bases lay between the germline ends. The CDR3 sequence: CASSPLYASGQGGSMKYGYTF. CDR3 DNA sequence: TGTGCCAGCAGCCCCCTATATGCCAGTGGGCAGGGCGGGAGTATGAAGTATGGCTACACCTTC.

The CDR3 nucleotides read TGTGCCAGCAAAGTCGACCGGGACCCAAACTACGAGCAGTACTTC. It specifies CASKVDRDPNYEQYF. The chain couples TRBV28 to TRBJ2-4; D possibly uses TRBD1 or TRBD2 (5 bases each). The J call could be wrong; TRBJ2-7 is a better fit for the DNA end. This CDR3 has 15 amino acids. Germline V gives CDR1 MDHEN, CDR2 SYDVKM.

This rearrangement joins TRBV7-2 to TRBJ2-6, with 9 bases lining up with TRBD2. After removal of 2 bases from V and 2 bases from J, the junction contained 1 base not matched to a gene. The V gene's germline CDR1 is SGHTA and CDR2 FQGNSA. There are 16 residues in the CDR3. In DNA form, the CDR3 reads TGTGCCAGCAGCTTAAGCGGGGGGACTGGGGCCAACGTCCTGACTTTC. This gives the protein CASSLSGGTGANVLTF.

With regard to this clonotype: Given a much more abundant clone one base away, this may be a read error. This chain uses TRBV28 with TRBJ2-1, with 9 bases matching TRBD1. This CDR3 spans 16 amino acids. CDR1 and CDR2 from the germline V gene are MDHEN and SYDVKM. The CDR3 reads CAGSFYRTGAYNEQFF. Written as DNA, the CDR3 is TGTGCCGGCAGTTTCTACCGGACAGGGGCCTACAATGAGCAGTTCTTC.

Concerning this clonotype itself: Given a much more abundant clone one base away, this may be a read error. The chain combines TRBV12-3 or TRBV12-4 with TRBJ2-3; possibly TRBD2 for D (5 bases). CDR3 length equals 14 residues. The V and J ends lost 6 bases and 7 bases respectively, with 17 bases between them. The CDR3, as DNA: TGTGCCAGCAGATTACAGCTAGCAGGCAATACGCAGTATTTT. Protein: CASRLQLAGNTQYF.

This rearrangement joins TRBV7-2 to TRBJ2-7; 12 bases are shared with TRBD2. Germline V gives CDR1 SGHTA, CDR2 FQGNSA. Unmatched junction bases numbered 3, after V lost 3 bases and J lost 3 bases. CDR3 length: 15 amino acids. CDR3 DNA: TGTGCCAGCAGCTTTAGGACTAGCGGGGACTACGAGCAGTACTTC. Translated, it gives CASSFRTSGDYEQYF. Full variable domain (outside the CDR3, taken from reference TRBV7-2 and TRBJ2-7): GAGVSQSPSNKVTEKGKDVELRCDPISGHTALYWYRQSLGQGLEFLIYFQGNSAPDKSGLPSDRFSAERTGGSVSTLTIQRTQQEDSAVYLCASSFRTSGDYEQYFGPGTRLTVT.

The V call is TRBV24-1, the J call TRBJ2-1; 9 bases match TRBD1. Looked up from germline, CDR1 is KGHDR and CDR2 is SFDVKD. CDR3 size: 14 residues. With V trimmed by 4 bases and J by 8 bases, 5 bases remained unmatched. CDR3 region: CATSEHRDRDEQFF. In nucleotides, the CDR3 is TGTGCCACCAGTGAACACCGGGACAGGGATGAGCAGTTCTTC.

This clonotype was counted once. The CDR3: CASSQGQGVQDNEQFF. CDR3 nucleotides: TGTGCCAGCAGCCAAGGGCAGGGTGTTCAGGATAATGAGCAGTTCTTC. The rearrangement links TRBV14 to TRBJ2-1; tentatively, D is TRBD1 (5 bases). CDR1 is SGHDN, CDR2 FVKESK, per germline. The CDR3 is 16 residues long. V shed 1 base and J shed 7 bases, with 17 bases lying between them. Drawing the rest from reference TRBV14 and TRBJ2-1, the complete variable domain is EAGVTQFPSHSVIEKGQTVTLRCDPISGHDNLYWYRRVMGKEIKFLLHFVKESKQDESGMPNNRFLAERTGGTYSTLKVQPAELEDSGVYFCASSQGQGVQDNEQFFGPGTRLTVL.

This chain joins TRBV25-1 and TRBJ2-3, with 7 bases lining up with TRBD2. The germline CDR1 and CDR2 sequences are MGHDK and SYGVNS. CDR3 length: 13 residues. Trimming took 8 bases from V and 2 from J; bases not matched to a gene: 4. Here the CDR3 reads CASSGDYTDTQYF. The CDR3 DNA sequence: TGTGCCAGCTCCGGGGACTACACAGATACGCAGTATTTT.

In its sample, this clonotype was seen many times. The chain is built from TRBV5-1 and TRBJ1-4; no clear D gene. The CDR3 is 15 amino acids. Germline V gene lookup returns CDR1 SGHRS and CDR2 YFSETQ. Trimming took off 2 bases at V and 0 bases at J, with 8 bases between the two ends. Here the CDR3 reads CASSLGRTTNEKLFF. In DNA form, the CDR3 reads TGCGCCAGCAGCTTAGGGCGGACAACTAATGAAAAACTGTTTTTT.

This clonotype has a handful of counts. The chain has TRBV28 and TRBJ1-1; D gene uncertain. Germline-derived CDR1 and CDR2 are MDHEN and SYDVKM. V lost 6 bases, J lost 0 bases, and 11 bases lay in between. The CDR3 loop spans 14 amino acids. This chain's CDR3 is CASRQHPVNTEAFF. CDR3 DNA: TGTGCCAGCAGGCAACACCCTGTGAACACTGAAGCTTTCTTT.

The chain couples TRBV27 to TRBJ2-3; D perhaps matches TRBD2 (7 bases). The CDR3 is 15 residues long. The ends were cut back, 0 bases at V and 4 bases at J, with 11 bases in the middle. Germline-derived CDR1 and CDR2 are MNHEY and SMNVEV (reference sequence). CDR3 residues: CASSLSPGGADTQYF. The DNA of the CDR3 is TGTGCCAGCAGTTTATCGCCGGGGGGCGCAGATACGCAGTATTTT.

The V call is TRBV15, the J call TRBJ1-3; no definite D call. This CDR3 region has 14 residues. Germline V gene sequence: CDR1 LNHNV, CDR2 YYDKDF (reference sequence). Trimming left V 7 bases short and J 0 bases short, with 10 bases between. Written as DNA, the CDR3 is TGTGCCACCACCCCGACTACCTCTGGAAACACCATATATTTT. Translation gives CATTPTTSGNTIYF.

J is TRBJ1-2 and V is TRBV4-3; D is ambiguous. V shed 0 bases and J shed 6 bases, with 11 bases lying between them. The CDR3 spans 14 residues. Germline V gene lookup returns CDR1 LGHNA and CDR2 YSLEER. CDR3 bases: TGCGCCAGCAGCCAAGATTCGAACAGAAATGGCTACACCTTC. Its translation is CASSQDSNRNGYTF.

This chain links TRBV5-5 with TRBJ2-4; the D is unclear. The CDR3 has 15 residues. Germline V lookup: CDR1 SGHKS, CDR2 YYEKEE (reference sequence). V was pared by 0 bases and J by 4 bases, with 11 bases between. Written as DNA, the CDR3 is TGTGCCAGCAGCTTGGATCAGATATCGAAAAACATTCAGTACTTC. Amino acids: CASSLDQISKNIQYF.

This clonotype has just a few counts. This chain links TRBV20-1 with TRBJ2-7; 7 nucleotides agree with TRBD2. Germline lookup yields CDR1 DFQATT and CDR2 SNEGSKA (reference sequence). The CDR3 covers 14 residues. The ends lost 5 bases at V and 3 bases at J; junction bases unmatched: 10. For the CDR3, the DNA is TGCAGTGCTCCACCGGGGGGTGGTTACTACGAGCAGTACTTC. Its translation is CSAPPGGGYYEQYF.